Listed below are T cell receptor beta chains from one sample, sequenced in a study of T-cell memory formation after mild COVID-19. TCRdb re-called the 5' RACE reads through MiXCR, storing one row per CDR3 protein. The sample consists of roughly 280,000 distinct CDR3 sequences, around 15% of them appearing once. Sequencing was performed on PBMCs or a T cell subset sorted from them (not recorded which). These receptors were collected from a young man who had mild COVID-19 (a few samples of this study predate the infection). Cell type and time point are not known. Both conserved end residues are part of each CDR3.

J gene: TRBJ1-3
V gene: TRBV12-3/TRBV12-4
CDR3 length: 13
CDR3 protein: CASSFLGGNTIYF

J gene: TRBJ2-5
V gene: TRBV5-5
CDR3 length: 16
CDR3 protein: CASSSTGQGAGETQYF

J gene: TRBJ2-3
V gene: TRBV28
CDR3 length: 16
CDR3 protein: CASSPQTSSTTDTQYF

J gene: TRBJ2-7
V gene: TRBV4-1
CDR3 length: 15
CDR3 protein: CASSQGLLRRYEQYF

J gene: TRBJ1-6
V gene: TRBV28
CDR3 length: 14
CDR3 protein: CASKDPSYNSPLHF

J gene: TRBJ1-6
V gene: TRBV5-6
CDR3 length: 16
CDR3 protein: CASSWGAGPLRSGLHF

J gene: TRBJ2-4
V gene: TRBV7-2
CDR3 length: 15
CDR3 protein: CASSLELRGPNIQYF

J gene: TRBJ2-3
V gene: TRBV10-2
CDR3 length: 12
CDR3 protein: CASSGVGDTQYF

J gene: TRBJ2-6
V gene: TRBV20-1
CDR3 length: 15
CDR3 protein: CSATIQGAGANVLTF

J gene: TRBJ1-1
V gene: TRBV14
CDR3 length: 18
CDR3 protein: CASSQDLDRGQWNTEAFF

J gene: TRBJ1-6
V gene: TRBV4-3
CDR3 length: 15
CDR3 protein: CASSQDQGPNSPLHF

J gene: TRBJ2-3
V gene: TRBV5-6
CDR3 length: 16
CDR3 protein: CASSLAVAGVSDTQYF

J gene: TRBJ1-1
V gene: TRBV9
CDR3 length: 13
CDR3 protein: CASSVYGGAEAFF

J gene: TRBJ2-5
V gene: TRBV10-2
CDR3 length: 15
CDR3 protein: CASRGSSGGRETQYF

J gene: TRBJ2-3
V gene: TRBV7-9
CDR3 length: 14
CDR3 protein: CASSLRGGSFTQYF

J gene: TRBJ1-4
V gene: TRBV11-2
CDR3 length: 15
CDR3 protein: CASSFGQVLGEKLFF

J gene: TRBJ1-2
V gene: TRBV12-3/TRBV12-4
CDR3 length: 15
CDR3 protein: CASSSGQGHNYGYTF

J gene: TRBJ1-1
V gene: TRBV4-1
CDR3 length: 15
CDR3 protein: CASRRVGQGMTEAFF

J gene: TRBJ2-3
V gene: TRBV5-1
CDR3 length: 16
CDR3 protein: CASSFVLAGPSDTQYF

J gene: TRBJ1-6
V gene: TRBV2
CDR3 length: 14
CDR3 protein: CASSGDRGASPLHF

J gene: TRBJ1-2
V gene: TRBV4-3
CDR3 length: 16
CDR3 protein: CASSQDLGSAFYGYTF

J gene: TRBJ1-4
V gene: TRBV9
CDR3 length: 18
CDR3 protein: CASSAGLGGEIDNEKLFF

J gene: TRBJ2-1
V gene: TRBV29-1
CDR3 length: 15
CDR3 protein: CSVSDYGVGGLEQFF

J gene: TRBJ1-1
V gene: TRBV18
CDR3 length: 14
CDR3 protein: CASSPRTGGDEAFF

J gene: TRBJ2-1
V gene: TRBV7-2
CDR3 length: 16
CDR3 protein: CASSLDPGTGAGEQFF

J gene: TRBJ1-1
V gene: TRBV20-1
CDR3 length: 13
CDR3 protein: CSAREQGGTEAFF

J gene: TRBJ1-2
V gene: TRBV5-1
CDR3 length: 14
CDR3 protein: CASSQDSPNYGYTF

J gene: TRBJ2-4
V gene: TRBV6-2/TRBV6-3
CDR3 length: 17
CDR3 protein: CASSVPGQGASKNIQYF

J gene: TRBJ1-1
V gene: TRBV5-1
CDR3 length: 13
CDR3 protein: CASSPEAQGEAFF

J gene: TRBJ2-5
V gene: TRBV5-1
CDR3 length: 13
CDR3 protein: CASSLPRQETQYF

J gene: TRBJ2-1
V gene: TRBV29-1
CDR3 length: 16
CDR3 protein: CSVEDRTSGSYNEQFF

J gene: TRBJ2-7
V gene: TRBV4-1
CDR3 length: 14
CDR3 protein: CASSRGEVDYEQYF

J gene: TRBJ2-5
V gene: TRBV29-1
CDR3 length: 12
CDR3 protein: CSVEGGVETQYF

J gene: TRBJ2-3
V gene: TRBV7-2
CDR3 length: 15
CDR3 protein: CASSPSGARGDTQYF

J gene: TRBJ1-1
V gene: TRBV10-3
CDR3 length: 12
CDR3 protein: CAIRAVNTEAFF

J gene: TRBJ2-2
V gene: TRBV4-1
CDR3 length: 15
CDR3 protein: CASSQGFRMPGELFF

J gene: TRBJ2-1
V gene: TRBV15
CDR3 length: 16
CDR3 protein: CATSREAPLDRDEQFF

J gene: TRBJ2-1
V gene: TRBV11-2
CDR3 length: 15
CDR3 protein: CASSFPDRGLNEQFF

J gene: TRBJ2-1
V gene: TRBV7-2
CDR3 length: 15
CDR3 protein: CASSRRGGTYNEQFF

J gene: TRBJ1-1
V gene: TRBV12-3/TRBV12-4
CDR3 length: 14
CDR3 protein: CASSRGGGFTEAFF

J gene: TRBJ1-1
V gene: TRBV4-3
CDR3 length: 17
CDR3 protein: CASSHRYWDTFNTEAFF

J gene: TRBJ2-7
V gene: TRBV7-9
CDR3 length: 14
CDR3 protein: CASSLVGQVSEQYF

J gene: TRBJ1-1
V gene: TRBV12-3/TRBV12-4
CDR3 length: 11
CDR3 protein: CACYRGTEAFF

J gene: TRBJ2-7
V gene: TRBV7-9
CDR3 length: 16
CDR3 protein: CASSLRQGGVSYEQYF

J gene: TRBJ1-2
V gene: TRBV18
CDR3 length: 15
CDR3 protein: CASSPLTGEAGGYTF

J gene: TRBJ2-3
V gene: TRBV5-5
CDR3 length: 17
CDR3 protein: CASSGGLAGTYTDTQYF

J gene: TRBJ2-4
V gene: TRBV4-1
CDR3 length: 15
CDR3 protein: CASSQSLGVAGVKDF

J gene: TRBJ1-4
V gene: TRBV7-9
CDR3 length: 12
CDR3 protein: CASSRTDEKLFF

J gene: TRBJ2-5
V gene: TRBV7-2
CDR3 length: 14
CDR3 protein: CASSWGLVWETQYF

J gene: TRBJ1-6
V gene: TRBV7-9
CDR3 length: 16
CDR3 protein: CASSLIGTLLNSPLHF

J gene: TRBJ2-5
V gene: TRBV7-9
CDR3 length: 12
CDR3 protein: CASSLIVETQYF